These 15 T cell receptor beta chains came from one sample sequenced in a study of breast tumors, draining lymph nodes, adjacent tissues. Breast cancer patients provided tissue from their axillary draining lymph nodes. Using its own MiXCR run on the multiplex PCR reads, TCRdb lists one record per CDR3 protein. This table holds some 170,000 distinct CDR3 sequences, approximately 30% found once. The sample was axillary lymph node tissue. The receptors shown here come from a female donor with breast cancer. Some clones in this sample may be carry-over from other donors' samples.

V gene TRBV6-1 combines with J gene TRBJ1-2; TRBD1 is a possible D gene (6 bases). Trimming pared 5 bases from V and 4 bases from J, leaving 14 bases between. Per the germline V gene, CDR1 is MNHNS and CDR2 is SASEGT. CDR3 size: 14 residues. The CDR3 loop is CASSRLTGPYGYTF. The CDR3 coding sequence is TGTGCCAGCAGTCGCTTGACAGGACCCTATGGCTACACCTTC.

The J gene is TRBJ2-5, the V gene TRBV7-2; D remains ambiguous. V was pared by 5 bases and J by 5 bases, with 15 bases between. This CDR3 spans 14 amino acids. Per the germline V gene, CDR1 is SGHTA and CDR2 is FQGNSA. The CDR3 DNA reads TGTGCCAGCAGCCCCATGGGCAGTCTGGAGACCCAGTACTTC. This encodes CASSPMGSLETQYF.

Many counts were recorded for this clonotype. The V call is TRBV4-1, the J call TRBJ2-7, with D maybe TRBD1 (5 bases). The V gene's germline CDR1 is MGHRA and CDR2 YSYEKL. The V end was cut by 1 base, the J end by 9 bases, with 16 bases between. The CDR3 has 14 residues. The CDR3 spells CASSQGAGRARQYF. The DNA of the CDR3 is TGCGCCAGCAGCCAAGGGGCTGGCAGGGCGCGGCAGTACTTC.

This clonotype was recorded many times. The DNA for the CDR3 is TGTGCCAGCAGACGGGTTGGCTACACCTTC. Its translation is CASRRVGYTF. This sequence joins TRBV6-5 and TRBJ1-2; D gene uncertain. V lost 6 bases and J 7 bases, leaving 6 bases between the germline ends. Germline loops: CDR1 MNHEY, CDR2 SVGAGI. The CDR3 is 10 residues long.

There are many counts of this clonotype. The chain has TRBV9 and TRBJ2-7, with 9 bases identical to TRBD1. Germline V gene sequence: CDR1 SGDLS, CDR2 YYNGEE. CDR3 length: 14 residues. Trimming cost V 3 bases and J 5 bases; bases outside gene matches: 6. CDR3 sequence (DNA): TGTGCCAGCAGCGCCGGGACAGGGACCCACGAGCAGTACTTC. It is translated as CASSAGTGTHEQYF.

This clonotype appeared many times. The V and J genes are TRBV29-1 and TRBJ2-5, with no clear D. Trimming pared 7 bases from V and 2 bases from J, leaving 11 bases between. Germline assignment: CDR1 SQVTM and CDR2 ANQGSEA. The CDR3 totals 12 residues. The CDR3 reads CSGQFGQETQYF. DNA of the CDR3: TGCAGCGGTCAATTCGGGCAAGAGACCCAGTACTTC.

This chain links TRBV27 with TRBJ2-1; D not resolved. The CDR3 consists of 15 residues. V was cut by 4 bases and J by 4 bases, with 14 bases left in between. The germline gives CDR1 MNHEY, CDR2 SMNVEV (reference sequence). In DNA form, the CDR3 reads TGTGCCAGCAGTTCGGTTGGGCTTACTTACAATGAGCAGTTCTTC. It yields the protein CASSSVGLTYNEQFF.

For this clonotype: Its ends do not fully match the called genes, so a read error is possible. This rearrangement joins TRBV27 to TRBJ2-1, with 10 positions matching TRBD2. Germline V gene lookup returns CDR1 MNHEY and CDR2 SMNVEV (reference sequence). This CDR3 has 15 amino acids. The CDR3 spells CASSVAGGSYNVQFF. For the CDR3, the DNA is TGTGCCAGCAGTGTAGCGGGAGGTTCGTACAATGTGCAGTTCTTC.

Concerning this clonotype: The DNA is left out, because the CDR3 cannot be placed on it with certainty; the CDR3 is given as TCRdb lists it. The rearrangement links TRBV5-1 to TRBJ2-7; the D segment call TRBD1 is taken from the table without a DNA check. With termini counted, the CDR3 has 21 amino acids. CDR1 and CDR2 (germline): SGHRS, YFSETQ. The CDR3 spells CASSFYICSAPPPGLRYEQYF.

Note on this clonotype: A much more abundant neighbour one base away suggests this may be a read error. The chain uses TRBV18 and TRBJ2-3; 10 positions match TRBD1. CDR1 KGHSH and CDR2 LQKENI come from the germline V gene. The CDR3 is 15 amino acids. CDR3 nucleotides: TGTGCCAGCTACGGGACAGGGGCTGGTGGCGATACGCGGTATTTT. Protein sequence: CASYGTGAGGDTRYF.

The CDR3 DNA reads TGTGCCAGCTGGACTAGCGGGAGGGCCGAGACCCAGTACTTC. It specifies CASWTSGRAETQYF. The chain combines TRBV2 with TRBJ2-5, with 15 bases fitting TRBD2. This CDR3 region has 14 residues. Germline V gene lookup returns CDR1 SNHLY and CDR2 FYNNEI. V shed 8 bases and J 5 bases; nucleotides not matched to a gene: 3.

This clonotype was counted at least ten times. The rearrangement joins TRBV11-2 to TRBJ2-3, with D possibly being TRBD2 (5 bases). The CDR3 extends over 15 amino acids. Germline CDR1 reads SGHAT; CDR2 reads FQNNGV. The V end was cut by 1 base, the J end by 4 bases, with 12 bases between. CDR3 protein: CASSLAGKRADTQYF. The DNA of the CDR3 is TGTGCCAGCAGCTTAGCGGGGAAGAGGGCAGATACGCAGTATTTT.

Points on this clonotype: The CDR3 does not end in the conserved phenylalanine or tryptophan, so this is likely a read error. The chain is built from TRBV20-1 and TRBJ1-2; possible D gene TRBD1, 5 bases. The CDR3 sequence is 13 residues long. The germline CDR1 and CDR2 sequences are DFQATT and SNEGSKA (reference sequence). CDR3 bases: TGCGGTGCTAGCGGGGGAGGTAACTATGGCTACACCTCC. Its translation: CGASGGGNYGYTS.

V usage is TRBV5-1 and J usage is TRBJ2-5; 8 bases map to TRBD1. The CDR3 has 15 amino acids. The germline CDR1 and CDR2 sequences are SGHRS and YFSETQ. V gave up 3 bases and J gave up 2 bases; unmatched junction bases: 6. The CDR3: CASSSGQGAQETQYF. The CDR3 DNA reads TGCGCCAGCAGCTCCGGTCAGGGGGCACAAGAGACCCAGTACTTC.

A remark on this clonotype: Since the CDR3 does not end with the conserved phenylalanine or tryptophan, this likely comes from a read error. The DNA for the CDR3 is TGCAGTGCTCTACCGAGGACAGGAATCAATCAGCCCCAGCATGGT. Encoded protein: CSALPRTGINQPQHG. The rearrangement uses TRBV20-1 and TRBJ1-5; 7 positions agree with TRBD1. J gave up 3 bases and V 5 bases, and 10 bases lay outside the gene matches. The CDR3 has 15 amino acids. From germline, CDR1 is DFQATT and CDR2 SNEGSKA (reference sequence).